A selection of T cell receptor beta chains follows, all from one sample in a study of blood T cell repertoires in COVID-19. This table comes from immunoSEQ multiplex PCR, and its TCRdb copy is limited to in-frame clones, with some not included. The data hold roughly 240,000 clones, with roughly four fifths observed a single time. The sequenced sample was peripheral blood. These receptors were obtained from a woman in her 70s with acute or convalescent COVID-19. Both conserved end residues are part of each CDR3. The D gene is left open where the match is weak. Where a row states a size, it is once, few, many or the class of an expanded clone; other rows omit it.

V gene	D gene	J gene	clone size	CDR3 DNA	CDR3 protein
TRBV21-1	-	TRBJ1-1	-	TGTGCCAGCAGCCATGTAGGCGGGGAGAACACTGAAGCTTTCTTT	CASSHVGGENTEAFF
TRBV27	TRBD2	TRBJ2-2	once	TGTGCCAGCAGCCTATCGACTAGCGGAAACACCGGGGAGCTGTTTTTT	CASSLSTSGNTGELFF
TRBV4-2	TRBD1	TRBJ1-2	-	TGTGCCAGCAGCCAAGATCCTTGGACAGGGGGCGGTTATGGCTACACCTTC	CASSQDPWTGGGYGYTF
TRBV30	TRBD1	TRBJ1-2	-	TGTGCCTGGAGTGGACAGGGGATCGGCTATGGCTACACCTTC	CAWSGQGIGYGYTF
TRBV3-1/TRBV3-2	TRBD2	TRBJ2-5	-	TGTGCCAGCAGCTCCGGGACTAGCGGAGACAACCAAGAGACCCAGTACTTC	CASSSGTSGDNQETQYF
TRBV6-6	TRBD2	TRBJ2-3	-	TGTGCCAGCAGTCGGTCGGCGGGGGGACTACTCACAGATACGCAGTATTTT	CASSRSAGGLLTDTQYF
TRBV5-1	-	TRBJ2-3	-	TGCGCCAGCAGCTTGGAGGGGGGGGCAAAGTATTTT	CASSLEGGAKYF
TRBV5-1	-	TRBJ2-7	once	TGCGCCAGCAGCTTGCAGGGGACCGAGATACCCGGAGAGCAGTACTTC	CASSLQGTEIPGEQYF
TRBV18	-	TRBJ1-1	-	TGTGCCAGCTCACCTCGGGTCGAGAACACTGAAGCTTTCTTT	CASSPRVENTEAFF
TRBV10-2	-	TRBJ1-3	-	TGCGCCAGCAGTCAAACAGACTCTGGAAACACCATATATTTT	CASSQTDSGNTIYF
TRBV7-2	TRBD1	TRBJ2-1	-	TGTGCCAGCAGCTTAACTGGGACAGATTACAATGAGCAGTTCTTC	CASSLTGTDYNEQFF
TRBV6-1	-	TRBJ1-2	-	TGTGCCAGCAGTGAGGAGTTTAACTATGGCTACACCTTC	CASSEEFNYGYTF
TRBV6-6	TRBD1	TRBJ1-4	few	TGTGCCAGCAGAATCTTTCGACAGGGGGGTGAAAAACTGTTTTTT	CASRIFRQGGEKLFF
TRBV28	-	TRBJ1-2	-	TGTGCCAGCAGTTTACGGACAGGCTACACCTTC	CASSLRTGYTF
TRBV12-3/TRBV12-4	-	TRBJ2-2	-	TGTGCCAGCAGTTTATCTAGCACCGGGGAGCTGTTTTTT	CASSLSSTGELFF
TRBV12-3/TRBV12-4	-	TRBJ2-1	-	TGTGCCACCCGGACCCCCTCTACAGGTGAGCAGTTCTTC	CATRTPSTGEQFF
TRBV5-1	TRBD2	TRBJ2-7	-	TGCGCCAGCCGCCAACCGGGGGGTTCCTACGAGCAGTACTTC	CASRQPGGSYEQYF
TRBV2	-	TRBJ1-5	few	TGTGCCAGCAGTGCGCCCGGTCTCGAGAATCAGCCCCAGCATTTT	CASSAPGLENQPQHF
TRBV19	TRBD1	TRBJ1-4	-	TGTGCCAGTAGTATAAGGACAGGGACTAATGAAAAACTGTTTTTT	CASSIRTGTNEKLFF
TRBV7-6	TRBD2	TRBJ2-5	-	TGTGCCAGCAGCCCTAAACCCACTAGCGGGGGGATCCAAGAGACCCAGTACTTC	CASSPKPTSGGIQETQYF
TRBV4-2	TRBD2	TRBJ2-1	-	TGTGCCAGCAGCCAAAGGCGAACTAGCGGGGGCCCCCTCTCCTACAATGAGCAGTTCTTC	CASSQRRTSGGPLSYNEQFF
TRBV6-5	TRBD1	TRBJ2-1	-	TGTGCCAGCAGTTACGGGACAGGGCCCTCCTACAATGAGCAGTTCTTC	CASSYGTGPSYNEQFF
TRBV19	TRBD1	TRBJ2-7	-	TGTGCCAGTAATATCCTAGGGACAGCCGAGCAGTACTTC	CASNILGTAEQYF
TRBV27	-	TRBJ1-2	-	TGTGCCAGCAGTCCTGCAGGGGTTAACTATGGCTACACCTTC	CASSPAGVNYGYTF
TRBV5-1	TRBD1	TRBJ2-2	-	TGCGCCAGCAGTCATGGACAGGGTGACACCGGGGAGCTGTTTTTT	CASSHGQGDTGELFF
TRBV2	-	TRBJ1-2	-	TGTGCCAGCAGCAGCGCTCGCCGAGGCTACACCTTC	CASSSARRGYTF
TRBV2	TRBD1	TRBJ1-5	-	TGTGCCAGCAGTGATGGACAGGGAGGACGTCAGCCCCAGCATTTT	CASSDGQGGRQPQHF
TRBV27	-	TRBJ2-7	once	TGTGCCAGCAGCTCCACAGGGCGCGAGCAGTACTTC	CASSSTGREQYF
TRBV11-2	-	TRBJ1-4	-	TGTGCCAGCAGGCGGCAGGGGTCTAATGAAAAACTGTTTTTT	CASRRQGSNEKLFF
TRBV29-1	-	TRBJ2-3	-	TGCAGCGTTGAAGGGGGCAGCATCACAGATACGCAGTATTTT	CSVEGGSITDTQYF
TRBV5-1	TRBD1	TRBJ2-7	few	TGCGCCAGCAGCTGGATTGGGGACAGCACCTACGAGCAGTACTTC	CASSWIGDSTYEQYF
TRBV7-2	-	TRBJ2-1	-	TGTGCCAGCAGTCGTCAGGGGGGTGTACCCAATGAGCAGTTCTTC	CASSRQGGVPNEQFF